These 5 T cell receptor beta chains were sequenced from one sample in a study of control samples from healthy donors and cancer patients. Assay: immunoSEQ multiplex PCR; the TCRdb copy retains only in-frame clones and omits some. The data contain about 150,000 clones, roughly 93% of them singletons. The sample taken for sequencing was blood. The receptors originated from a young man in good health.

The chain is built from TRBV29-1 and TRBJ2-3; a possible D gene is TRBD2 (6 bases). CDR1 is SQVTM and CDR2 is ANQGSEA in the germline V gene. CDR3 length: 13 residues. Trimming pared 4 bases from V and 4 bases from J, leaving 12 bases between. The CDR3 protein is CSVGLGGADTQYF. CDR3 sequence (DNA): TGCAGCGTTGGATTGGGGGGAGCAGATACGCAGTATTTT.

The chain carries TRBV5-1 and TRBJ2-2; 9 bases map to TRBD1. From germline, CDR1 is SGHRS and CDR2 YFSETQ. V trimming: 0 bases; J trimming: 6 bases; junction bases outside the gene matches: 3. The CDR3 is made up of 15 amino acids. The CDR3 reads CASSLEQGAPGELFF. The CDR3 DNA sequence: TGCGCCAGCAGCTTGGAACAGGGGGCTCCCGGGGAGCTGTTTTTT. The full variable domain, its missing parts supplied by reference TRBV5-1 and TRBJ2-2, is KAGVTQTPRYLIKTRGQQVTLSCSPISGHRSVSWYQQTPGQGLQFLFEYFSETQRNKGNFPGRFSGRQFSNSRSEMNVSTLELGDSALYLCASSLEQGAPGELFFGEGSRLTVL.

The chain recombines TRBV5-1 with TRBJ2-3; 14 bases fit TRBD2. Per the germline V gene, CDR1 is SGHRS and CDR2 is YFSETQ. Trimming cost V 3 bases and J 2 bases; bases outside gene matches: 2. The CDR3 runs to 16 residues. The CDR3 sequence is CASSSGLAGVTDTQYF. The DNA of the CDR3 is TGCGCCAGCAGCTCGGGACTAGCGGGGGTCACAGATACGCAGTATTTT.

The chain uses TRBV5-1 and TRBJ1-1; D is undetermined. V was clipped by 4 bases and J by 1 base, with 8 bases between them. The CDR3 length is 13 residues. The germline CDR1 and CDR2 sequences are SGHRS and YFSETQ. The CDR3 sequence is CASSPVGNTEAFF. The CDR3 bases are TGCGCCAGCAGCCCGGTAGGGAACACTGAAGCTTTCTTT.

CDR3: CASSSYGETGNEQFF. The CDR3 coding sequence is TGTGCCAGCAGCTCCTACGGGGAAACGGGCAATGAGCAGTTCTTC. The gene calls are TRBV7-3 and TRBJ2-1; tentatively, D is TRBD2 (5 bases). The germline V gene encodes CDR1 SGHTA and CDR2 FQGTGA. V lost 4 bases and J 6 bases, leaving 16 bases between the germline ends. This CDR3 contains 15 residues.